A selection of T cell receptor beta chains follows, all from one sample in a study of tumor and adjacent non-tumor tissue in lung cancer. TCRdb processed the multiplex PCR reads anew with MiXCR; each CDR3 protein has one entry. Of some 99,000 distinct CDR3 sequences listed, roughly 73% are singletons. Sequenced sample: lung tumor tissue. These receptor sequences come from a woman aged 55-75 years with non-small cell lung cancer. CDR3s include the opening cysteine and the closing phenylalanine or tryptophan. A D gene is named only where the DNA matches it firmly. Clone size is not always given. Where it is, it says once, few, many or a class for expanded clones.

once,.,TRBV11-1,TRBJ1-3,TGTGTCAGCAGCACGAGCGTGGGGGCCCACACTGGAAACACCATATATTTT,CVSSTSVGAHTGNTIYF
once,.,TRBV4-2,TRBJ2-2,TGTGCCAGCAGCCAAGGGGCTAGCGTAACCACCGGGGAGCTGTTTTTT,CASSQGASVTTGELFF
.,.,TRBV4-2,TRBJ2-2,TGTACCAGCAGCCAAGTTCCGGGAGTACGCACCTGGGAGCTGTTTTTT,CTSSQVPGVRTWELFF
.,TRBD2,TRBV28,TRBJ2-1,TGTGCCAGCGCGTTTTTGGGGGGAGGGTTTAGCGATGAGCAGTTCTTC,CASAFLGGGFSDEQFF
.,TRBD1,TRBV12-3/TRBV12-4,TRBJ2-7,TGTGCCAGCAGCATTAGGACAGGAGGCGACTGGCAGAACTTC,CASSIRTGGDWQNF
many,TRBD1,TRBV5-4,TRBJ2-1,TGTGCCAGCAGGCTAAACAGGGGCCTGCCGTTCTTC,CASRLNRGLPFF
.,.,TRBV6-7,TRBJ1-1,TGTGCCAGATCGGCGAGGGCCGATATGACTGAAGCTTTCTTT,CARSARADMTEAFF
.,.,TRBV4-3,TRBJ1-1,TGCGCCAACAGCCAAGAATACTACAGGGAGGACACTGAAGATTTCTTT,CANSQEYYREDTEDFF
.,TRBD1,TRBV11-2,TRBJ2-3,TGTCTCAGCAGCTCAAACAGGGGGCTAGATACGCAGTATTTT,CLSSSNRGLDTQYF
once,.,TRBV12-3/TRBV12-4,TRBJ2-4,TGTGCCAGCAGATCTGTGGGAAACATTCAGTACTTC,CASRSVGNIQYF
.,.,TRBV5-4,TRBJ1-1,TGTGACAGCTCAGAACAGGGAACGAGTGAAGCTTTCTTT,CDSSEQGTSEAFF